A selection of T cell receptor beta chains follows, all from one sample in a study of blood T cells in healthy people across ages. TCRdb recomputed calls from the 5' RACE reads with MiXCR, one row per CDR3 protein. The repertoire consists of just under 900,000 distinct CDR3 sequences, with roughly 26% occurring once and the leading ten covering roughly 17%. Sequencing was carried out using blood. The source is a woman over 75 in good health. CDR3s include the opening cysteine and the closing phenylalanine or tryptophan. Each record gives: D gene, clone size, V gene, J gene, CDR3 protein, CDR3 DNA. The D gene is left open where the match is weak. Size is omitted from some rows. Given values are once, few, many or a class for expanded clones.

TRBD1	.	TRBV9	TRBJ1-1	CASSVALGTGGPTEAFF	TGTGCCAGCAGCGTAGCGTTGGGGACAGGGGGGCCCACTGAAGCTTTCTTT
.	few	TRBV7-6	TRBJ1-1	CASSLGPGREGTEAFF	TGTGCCAGCAGCTTAGGGCCGGGACGGGAGGGCACTGAAGCTTTCTTT
TRBD1	many	TRBV5-1	TRBJ1-2	CASSQGGTGSPYTF	TGCGCCAGCAGCCAAGGCGGGACAGGTTCTCCCTACACCTTC
.	few	TRBV2	TRBJ2-6	CASSGTRISGANVLTF	TGTGCCAGCAGTGGTACAAGGATCTCTGGGGCCAACGTCCTGACTTTC
.	once	TRBV7-2	TRBJ1-5	CASAPIGNQPQHF	TGTGCCAGCGCTCCGATCGGCAATCAGCCCCAGCATTTT
TRBD1	.	TRBV19	TRBJ1-5	CASSSRRQGAWGPQHF	TGTGCCAGTAGTAGCCGCAGACAGGGGGCTTGGGGGCCCCAGCATTTT
.	many	TRBV20-1	TRBJ1-5	CSASLRGLGNQPQHF	TGCAGTGCTAGCCTCAGGGGTCTCGGTAATCAGCCCCAGCATTTT
TRBD1	.	TRBV10-3	TRBJ2-1	CAIRWDRDNEQFF	TGTGCCATCAGATGGGACAGGGACAATGAGCAGTTCTTC
.	.	TRBV20-1	TRBJ1-5	CSAREVGGGDQPQHF	TGCAGTGCTAGAGAGGTCGGCGGGGGGGACCAGCCCCAGCATTTT
TRBD1	.	TRBV20-1	TRBJ2-2	CSARTGTNTGELFF	TGCAGTGCTAGGACAGGGACGAACACCGGGGAGCTGTTTTTT
.	many	TRBV29-1	TRBJ1-2	CGLRGLDGYTF	TGCGGGCTACGGGGTCTAGATGGCTACACCTTC
.	few	TRBV6-6	TRBJ2-5	CASSGTLGETQYF	TGTGCCAGTTCCGGGACATTGGGGGAGACCCAGTACTTC
.	.	TRBV4-3	TRBJ1-3	CASSQESQGNTIYF	TGCGCCAGCAGCCAAGAAAGTCAGGGAAACACCATATATTTT
TRBD2	.	TRBV12-3/TRBV12-4	TRBJ2-1	CASSSPGTSGTTSSYNEQFF	TGTGCCAGCAGTTCCCCCGGGACTAGCGGGACGACTAGCTCCTACAATGAGCAGTTCTTC
.	few	TRBV27	TRBJ1-6	CASSSPQEQVGSPLHF	TGTGCCAGCAGTTCCCCTCAGGAGCAGGTCGGTTCACCCCTCCACTTT
.	many	TRBV7-2	TRBJ2-5	CASSFAGTQETQYF	TGTGCCAGCAGCTTTGCCGGAACCCAAGAGACCCAGTACTTC
TRBD2	few	TRBV7-6	TRBJ2-2	CASSPSSGGDAGELFF	TGTGCCAGCAGTCCATCGAGCGGGGGGGACGCCGGGGAGCTGTTTTTT
TRBD2	many	TRBV12-3/TRBV12-4	TRBJ2-1	CASTLGVLAGGHNEQFF	TGTGCCAGCACCTTGGGGGTCCTAGCGGGGGGCCACAATGAGCAGTTCTTC
.	.	TRBV7-2	TRBJ1-4	CASSSIGEKLFF	TGTGCCAGCAGCTCAATAGGGGAAAAACTGTTTTTT
.	few	TRBV5-5	TRBJ1-2	CASTLPGELGFYGYTF	TGTGCCAGCACCTTACCAGGCGAGCTTGGATTTTATGGCTACACCTTC
TRBD2	.	TRBV7-8	TRBJ2-3	CASSLVAGGDSTDTQYF	TGTGCCAGCAGCTTAGTAGCGGGAGGGGATAGCACAGATACGCAGTATTTT
.	few	TRBV5-1	TRBJ1-1	CASSLEGGVMNTEAFF	TGCGCCAGCAGCTTGGAGGGAGGGGTCATGAACACTGAAGCTTTCTTT
TRBD1	.	TRBV15	TRBJ1-2	CATSGDRNGYTF	TGTGCCACCAGCGGGGACAGGAATGGCTACACCTTC